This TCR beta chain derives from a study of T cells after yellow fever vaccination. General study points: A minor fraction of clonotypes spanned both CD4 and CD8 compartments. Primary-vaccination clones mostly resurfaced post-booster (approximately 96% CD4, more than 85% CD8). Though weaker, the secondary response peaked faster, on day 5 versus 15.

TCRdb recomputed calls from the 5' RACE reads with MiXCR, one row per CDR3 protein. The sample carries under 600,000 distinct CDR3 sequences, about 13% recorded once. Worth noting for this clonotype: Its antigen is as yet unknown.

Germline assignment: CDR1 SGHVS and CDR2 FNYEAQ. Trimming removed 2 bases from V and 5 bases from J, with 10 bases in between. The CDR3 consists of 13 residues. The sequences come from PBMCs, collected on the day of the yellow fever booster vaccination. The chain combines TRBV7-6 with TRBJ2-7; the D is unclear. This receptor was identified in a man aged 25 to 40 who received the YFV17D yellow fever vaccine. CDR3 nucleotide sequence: TGTGCCAGCAGCTTAACGTCCGCGAACGAGCAGTACTTC. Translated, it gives CASSLTSANEQYF.